Listed below are T cell receptor beta chains from one sample, sequenced in a study of cytomegalovirus exposure and HLA in healthy donors. Clones were sequenced by immunoSEQ multiplex PCR, and TCRdb holds only the in-frame ones, with some missing. The top ten clones hold 1.2% of a sample with around 200,000 clones, approximately 82% of them seen once. The sequencing sample was made of PBMCs. Receptors originate from a girl aged 2-10 years in good health and CMV-seropositive. CDR3s include the opening cysteine and the closing phenylalanine or tryptophan. Fields, in order: V gene, D gene, J gene, clone size, CDR3 DNA, CDR3 protein. D genes are given only for firm matches. The size entry is marked missing in some rows and otherwise reads once, few, many or a size class.

TRBV18	TRBD1	TRBJ2-7	-	TGTGCCAGCTCACCTTCGACAGGGGGCTCCATCTACGAGCAGTACTTC	CASSPSTGGSIYEQYF
TRBV7-9	TRBD2	TRBJ2-1	-	TGTGCCAGCAGCCTAGATCCGGGACTAGGGTACGTTGAGCAGTTCTTC	CASSLDPGLGYVEQFF
TRBV6-1	TRBD2	TRBJ2-5	-	TGTGCCAGCACCCCAGCAAGCGGGAGGGGAGAGACCCAGTACTTC	CASTPASGRGETQYF
TRBV2	TRBD1	TRBJ1-2	-	TGTGCCAGCCGGGCGACAGGGAATTCGCGTGGCTGCACCTTC	CASRATGNSRGCTF
TRBV28	TRBD1	TRBJ1-1	-	TGTGCCAGCAGTTTTATGGAGGGGGCGACTGAAGCTTTCTTT	CASSFMEGATEAFF
TRBV2	-	TRBJ1-3	-	TGTGCCAGCAGGGGACAAACCTCTGGAAACACCATATATTTT	CASRGQTSGNTIYF
TRBV19	TRBD1	TRBJ1-5	-	TGTGCCAGTAGCCGACAGGGAGGCCGCAATCAGCCCCAGCATTTT	CASSRQGGRNQPQHF
TRBV7-8	-	TRBJ1-3	few	TGTGCCAGCAGCTTAGCCCCCAGCGCTCGTGATGCTGGAAACACCATATATTTT	CASSLAPSARDAGNTIYF
TRBV5-6	TRBD2	TRBJ2-1	-	TGTGCCAGCAGCCTCGGGACTAGCGTGGTGCAGTTCTTC	CASSLGTSVVQFF
TRBV14	TRBD1	TRBJ2-1	-	TGTGCCAGCAGCCCAGCGGGACAGGGCTGTGAGCAGTTCTTC	CASSPAGQGCEQFF
TRBV4-1	-	TRBJ2-7	-	TGCGCCAGCAGCCGGGAGACTCTCCAGGCCTACGAGCAGTACTTC	CASSRETLQAYEQYF
TRBV27	-	TRBJ1-5	few	TGTGCCAGCAGTTTCTTGGGGGACTGGAGGAGCAATCAGCCCCAGCATTTT	CASSFLGDWRSNQPQHF
TRBV5-1	-	TRBJ2-3	-	TGCGCCAGCAGCCTAGGGGGGGGAGGACGAGATACGCAGTATTTT	CASSLGGGGRDTQYF
TRBV27	TRBD2	TRBJ2-1	-	TGTGCCAGCAGTCCTAGCGGAGGCTACAATGAGCAGTTCTTC	CASSPSGGYNEQFF
TRBV30	TRBD1	TRBJ1-1	-	TGTGCCTGGAAAAGGTCGACAGGGGCCACTGAAGCTTTCTTT	CAWKRSTGATEAFF
TRBV7-9	TRBD2	TRBJ2-1	-	TGTGCCAGCAGCTTAGAGGCGGGGACTAGCGGACTGTTCTTC	CASSLEAGTSGLFF
TRBV11-3	-	TRBJ2-6	-	TGTGCCAGCAGCCCTCAGGGTACTGGGGCCAACGTCCTGACTTTC	CASSPQGTGANVLTF
TRBV4-2	TRBD2	TRBJ2-7	-	TGTGCCAGCAGCCCGGGACTAGCGGAGGGATTTTACGAGCAGTACTTC	CASSPGLAEGFYEQYF
TRBV5-1	-	TRBJ1-1	few	TGCGCCAGCAGCTTGTACAGGGCGGCTAACACTGAAGCTTTCTTT	CASSLYRAANTEAFF
TRBV20-1	-	TRBJ1-1	-	TGCAGTGTTATGCGGTGGACTGAAGCTTTCTTT	CSVMRWTEAFF
TRBV28	-	TRBJ2-7	-	TGTGCCGGTGGGCAGGAATCCTCCGAGCAGTACTTC	CAGGQESSEQYF
TRBV5-4	TRBD2	TRBJ2-1	-	TGTGCCAGCAGAGCGGGACTAGCGGGAGGGAATGAGCAGTTCTTC	CASRAGLAGGNEQFF
TRBV4-2	TRBD1	TRBJ2-1	-	TGTGCCAGCAGCCCGACGGTCGACAGGGTGGGCAATGAGCAGTTCTTC	CASSPTVDRVGNEQFF
TRBV2	-	TRBJ1-1	-	TGTGCCAGCATTTCCGTAGCCAACACTGAAGCTTTCTTT	CASISVANTEAFF
TRBV7-2	TRBD2	TRBJ2-3	-	TGTGCCAGCAGCCCAACCCGCTCGGGGAGGGCATACACAGATACGCAGTATTTT	CASSPTRSGRAYTDTQYF
TRBV19	-	TRBJ2-3	-	TGTGCCACTTGCCAGGGTGGAACAGATACGCAGTATTTT	CATCQGGTDTQYF
TRBV4-1	TRBD1	TRBJ1-6	-	TGCGCCAGCAGCTTCGGACAGGTCGAGAATTCACCCCTCCACTTT	CASSFGQVENSPLHF
TRBV19	TRBD1	TRBJ1-2	-	TGTGCCAGTAGTACGATGACAGGGGAATATGGCTACACCTTC	CASSTMTGEYGYTF
TRBV28	-	TRBJ2-3	once	TGTGCCAGCAGTTTATCCCGGCCGGGGGGCACAGATACGCAGTATTTT	CASSLSRPGGTDTQYF
TRBV19	-	TRBJ2-7	-	TGTGCCAGTAGCCCCGTGGCTCGCGAGCAGTACTTC	CASSPVAREQYF
TRBV12-5	-	TRBJ2-6	-	TGTGCTAGTGGTTTGATATCGTTTGCCCAGTACTCTGGGGCCAACGTCCTGACTTTC	CASGLISFAQYSGANVLTF
TRBV7-8	-	TRBJ1-1	-	TGTGCCAGCAGCTTAGTAGAAGACACTGAAGCTTTCTTT	CASSLVEDTEAFF
TRBV30	-	TRBJ1-4	-	TGTGCCTGGAGCTACTCTAGGAATTTGGAAGAAAAACTGTTTTTT	CAWSYSRNLEEKLFF
TRBV10-2	TRBD1	TRBJ1-2	-	TGCGCCAGCAGTGATTTCCGGGACAGGCCGATTGACTATGGCTACACCTTC	CASSDFRDRPIDYGYTF
TRBV28	-	TRBJ2-1	-	TGTGCCAGCAGTGCCTTCTCGACTCGGGGAGCCAATGAGCAGTTCTTC	CASSAFSTRGANEQFF
TRBV7-8	TRBD2	TRBJ2-3	once	TGTGCCAGCATCCCTCTCGAGCGGGGGATCACAGATACGCAGTATTTT	CASIPLERGITDTQYF
TRBV18	TRBD1	TRBJ1-1	-	TGTGCCAGCTCAACGACAGGGGGCCTGGCTGAAGCTTTCTTT	CASSTTGGLAEAFF
TRBV4-2	TRBD1	TRBJ2-7	-	TGTGCCAGCAGCCAGCGACAGGGGTACGAGCAGTACTTC	CASSQRQGYEQYF
TRBV9	TRBD1	TRBJ1-2	-	TGTGCCAGCAGCGTAGATACCGGACAGGTGATGAGATACACCTTC	CASSVDTGQVMRYTF
TRBV7-3	TRBD2	TRBJ2-7	-	TGTGCCAGCAGTCCTAGCGGGGGTGCCTACGAGCAGTACTTC	CASSPSGGAYEQYF
TRBV6-1	TRBD1	TRBJ2-3	-	TGTGCCAGCAGTGAAGGACAGGGGAGGACAGATACGCAGTATTTT	CASSEGQGRTDTQYF
TRBV11-3	-	TRBJ2-1	-	TGTGCCAGCAGCTTCCCAGGTGCCTTAGAGCAGTTCTTC	CASSFPGALEQFF
TRBV2	-	TRBJ2-1	-	TGTGCCAGCAGTGATCAGTACAGGGTAGACAATGAGCAGTTCTTC	CASSDQYRVDNEQFF
TRBV7-3	-	TRBJ2-1	once	TGTGCCAGCAGCTCAGGATATTACAATGAGCAGTTCTTC	CASSSGYYNEQFF
TRBV27	TRBD2	TRBJ2-5	-	TGTGCCAGCAGTTTGACTAGCGGGGGGGCGAGAGAGACCCAGTACTTC	CASSLTSGGARETQYF